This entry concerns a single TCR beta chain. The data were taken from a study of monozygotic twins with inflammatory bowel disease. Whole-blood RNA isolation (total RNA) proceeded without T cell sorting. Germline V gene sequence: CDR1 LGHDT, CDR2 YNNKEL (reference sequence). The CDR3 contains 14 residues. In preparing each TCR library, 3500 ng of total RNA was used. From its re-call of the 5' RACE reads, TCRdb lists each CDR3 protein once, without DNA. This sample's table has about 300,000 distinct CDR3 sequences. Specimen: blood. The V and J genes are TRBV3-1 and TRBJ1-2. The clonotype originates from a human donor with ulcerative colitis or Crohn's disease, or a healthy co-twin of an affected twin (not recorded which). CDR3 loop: CASSQGLGNYGYTF. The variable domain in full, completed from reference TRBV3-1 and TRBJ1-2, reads DTAVSQTPKYLVTQMGNDKSIKCEQNLGHDTMYWYKQDSKKFLKIMFSYNNKELIINETVPNRFSPKSPDKAHLNLHINSLELGDSAVYFCASSQGLGNYGYTFGSGTRLTVV.